This T cell receptor (beta chain) came from a study of T cell repertoires in cytomegalovirus infection. Deletions cut 7 bases from V and 2 bases from J, with 15 bases between. The CDR3 loop spans 14 amino acids. Only a few counts were recorded for this clonotype. What it binds is not known. General study findings and limits: Predominance within the ex vivo response was attributable to HLA-C-restricted CMV-specific TCR beta clonotypes.

TCRdb re-analysed the reads in MiXCR, keeping a single row per CDR3 protein. Among about 700,000 distinct CDR3 sequences, about 30% were seen once, and the ten largest hold 15% to 20%. This chain links TRBV12-3 or TRBV12-4 with TRBJ2-7, with D possibly TRBD2 on 6 matching bases. The TCR originated in a human donor in good health (CMV status not recorded). Some clones in this sample may be carry-over from other donors' samples. The sample here was cultured PBMCs, taken from culture after CMV antigen stimulation. The CDR3 reads CASTVAEGPYEQYF. The CDR3 coding sequence is TGTGCCAGCACCGTAGCGGAGGGGCCCTACGAGCAGTACTTC.